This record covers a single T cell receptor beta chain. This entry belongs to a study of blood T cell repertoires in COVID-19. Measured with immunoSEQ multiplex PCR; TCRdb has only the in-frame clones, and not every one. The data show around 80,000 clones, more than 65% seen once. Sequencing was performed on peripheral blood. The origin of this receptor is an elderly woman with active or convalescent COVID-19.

The DNA of the CDR3 is TGTGCCACCGGCTCTTCCGGGACAGGGGATGAAAAACTGTTTTTT. Its protein is CATGSSGTGDEKLFF. The gene calls are TRBV15 and TRBJ1-4; 10 nucleotides match TRBD1. J gave up 6 bases and V 8 bases, and 9 bases lay outside the gene matches. The CDR3 length is 15 residues. Germline CDR1 and CDR2: LNHNV and YYDKDF (reference sequence). The complete variable domain, with remaining parts taken from reference TRBV15 and TRBJ1-4, reads DAMVIQNPRYQVTQFGKPVTLSCSQTLNHNVMYWYQQKSSQAPKLLFHYYDKDFNNEADTPDNFQSRRPNTSFCFLDIRSPGLGDTAMYLCATGSSGTGDEKLFFGSGTQLSVL.